A selection of T cell receptor beta chains follows, all from one sample in a study of cytomegalovirus exposure and HLA in healthy donors. Measured with immunoSEQ multiplex PCR; TCRdb has only the in-frame clones, and not every one. In the table there are 100,000 to 150,000 clones, around 78% of which are singletons. Sequencing used PBMCs. Receptor source: a woman between 45 and 60 years old in good health and CMV-seronegative. Each CDR3 is given with its conserved first and last residue. D genes are given only for firm matches. Clone size is stated in some rows and not others, as once, few, many or a class when expanded.

d_gene: TRBD1
v_gene: TRBV27
j_gene: TRBJ2-7
abundance: .
CDR3aa: CASRRTGWDEQYF
CDR3nt: TGTGCCAGCAGAAGGACAGGGTGGGACGAGCAGTACTTC

d_gene: .
v_gene: TRBV7-9
j_gene: TRBJ1-2
abundance: .
CDR3aa: CASSETTAFGYTF
CDR3nt: TGTGCCAGCAGCGAGACGACAGCCTTTGGCTACACCTTC

d_gene: TRBD2
v_gene: TRBV28
j_gene: TRBJ2-3
abundance: .
CDR3aa: CASTSGTSKNTQYF
CDR3nt: TGTGCCAGCACCAGCGGGACTAGCAAAAATACGCAGTATTTT

d_gene: .
v_gene: TRBV30
j_gene: TRBJ1-2
abundance: .
CDR3aa: CAWEGGTYGYTF
CDR3nt: TGTGCCTGGGAGGGGGGGACCTATGGCTACACCTTC

d_gene: .
v_gene: TRBV4-3
j_gene: TRBJ1-4
abundance: .
CDR3aa: CASSQAPGEKLFF
CDR3nt: TGCGCCAGCAGCCAAGCCCCGGGTGAAAAACTGTTTTTT

d_gene: TRBD1
v_gene: TRBV5-1
j_gene: TRBJ2-5
abundance: .
CDR3aa: CASSLGQGLKETQYF
CDR3nt: TGCGCCAGCAGCTTAGGACAGGGTTTGAAAGAGACCCAGTACTTC

d_gene: TRBD2
v_gene: TRBV27
j_gene: TRBJ2-1
abundance: .
CDR3aa: CASRNAGTSSYNEQFF
CDR3nt: TGTGCCAGCAGAAACGCCGGGACTAGCTCCTACAATGAGCAGTTCTTC

d_gene: .
v_gene: TRBV18
j_gene: TRBJ1-2
abundance: .
CDR3aa: CASSPLGTQGSYGYPF
CDR3nt: TGTGCCAGCTCTCCGCTCGGAACACAGGGCTCCTATGGCTACCCCTTC

d_gene: .
v_gene: TRBV5-1
j_gene: TRBJ1-1
abundance: .
CDR3aa: CASSSDSSVNTEAFF
CDR3nt: TGCGCCAGCAGCTCCGACAGTTCCGTGAACACTGAAGCTTTCTTT

d_gene: .
v_gene: TRBV29-1
j_gene: TRBJ2-3
abundance: few
CDR3aa: CSVGGSTDTQYF
CDR3nt: TGCAGCGTTGGAGGGAGCACAGATACGCAGTATTTT

d_gene: .
v_gene: TRBV11-2
j_gene: TRBJ1-1
abundance: .
CDR3aa: CASTLGGSGTEAFF
CDR3nt: TGTGCCAGCACCCTGGGGGGGAGTGGCACTGAAGCTTTCTTT

d_gene: .
v_gene: TRBV4-1
j_gene: TRBJ2-2
abundance: .
CDR3aa: CASSQDLAGELFF
CDR3nt: TGCGCCAGCAGCCAAGATCTCGCCGGGGAGCTGTTTTTT

d_gene: TRBD2
v_gene: TRBV7-2
j_gene: TRBJ2-7
abundance: once
CDR3aa: CASSLAGLAGGQEQYF
CDR3nt: TGTGCCAGCAGCTTAGCGGGACTAGCGGGAGGTCAAGAGCAGTACTTC

d_gene: .
v_gene: TRBV7-2
j_gene: TRBJ1-5
abundance: few
CDR3aa: CASSLGGTPGRNQPQHF
CDR3nt: TGTGCCAGCAGCTTAGGGGGCACCCCAGGACGGAATCAGCCCCAGCATTTT

d_gene: .
v_gene: TRBV18
j_gene: TRBJ2-3
abundance: .
CDR3aa: CASSPPSPDTQYF
CDR3nt: TGTGCCAGCTCACCACCCAGTCCAGATACGCAGTATTTT

d_gene: .
v_gene: TRBV30
j_gene: TRBJ2-7
abundance: .
CDR3aa: CAWRGEGLRVGPGQYF
CDR3nt: TGTGCCTGGAGAGGAGAGGGCCTACGAGTAGGTCCCGGGCAGTACTTC

d_gene: .
v_gene: TRBV6-5
j_gene: TRBJ1-2
abundance: .
CDR3aa: CASSRQTENDYGYTF
CDR3nt: TGTGCCAGCAGTCGACAGACAGAAAATGACTATGGCTACACCTTC

d_gene: TRBD1
v_gene: TRBV12-5
j_gene: TRBJ2-3
abundance: .
CDR3aa: CASGLGQGRTDTQYF
CDR3nt: TGTGCTAGTGGTTTGGGACAGGGAAGGACAGATACGCAGTATTTT

d_gene: .
v_gene: TRBV6-5
j_gene: TRBJ2-1
abundance: .
CDR3aa: CASGKGGAYNEQFF
CDR3nt: TGTGCCAGCGGTAAAGGAGGGGCTTACAATGAGCAGTTCTTC

d_gene: .
v_gene: TRBV6-1
j_gene: TRBJ2-6
abundance: .
CDR3aa: CASGGVRSGANVLTF
CDR3nt: TGTGCCAGCGGCGGGGTCCGCTCTGGGGCCAACGTCCTGACTTTC

d_gene: .
v_gene: TRBV6-4
j_gene: TRBJ1-1
abundance: .
CDR3aa: CASSQEGVDTEAFF
CDR3nt: TGTGCCAGCAGTCAAGAGGGTGTGGACACTGAAGCTTTCTTT

d_gene: .
v_gene: TRBV4-2
j_gene: TRBJ2-1
abundance: .
CDR3aa: CASSQVVGGSADNEQFF
CDR3nt: TGTGCCAGCAGCCAAGTGGTCGGAGGGAGCGCTGACAATGAGCAGTTCTTC

d_gene: .
v_gene: TRBV2
j_gene: TRBJ2-2
abundance: once
CDR3aa: CASSPGLAGPWLFF
CDR3nt: TGTGCCAGCAGCCCCGGGCTAGCCGGTCCTTGGCTGTTTTTT

d_gene: TRBD2
v_gene: TRBV5-1
j_gene: TRBJ2-7
abundance: .
CDR3aa: CASSLEVAGAYEQYF
CDR3nt: TGCGCCAGCAGCTTGGAAGTAGCGGGGGCCTACGAGCAGTACTTC

d_gene: .
v_gene: TRBV4-1
j_gene: TRBJ2-3
abundance: .
CDR3aa: CASSLRRGDTQYF
CDR3nt: TGCGCCAGCAGCCTTCGCAGGGGCGATACGCAGTATTTT

d_gene: TRBD1
v_gene: TRBV28
j_gene: TRBJ2-1
abundance: .
CDR3aa: CASSRTGTRYNEQFF
CDR3nt: TGTGCCAGCAGCAGGACAGGGACGCGGTACAATGAGCAGTTCTTC

d_gene: .
v_gene: TRBV30
j_gene: TRBJ2-7
abundance: .
CDR3aa: CAWNGEEGGGLYEQYF
CDR3nt: TGTGCCTGGAATGGGGAGGAGGGGGGGGGTCTCTACGAGCAGTACTTC

d_gene: .
v_gene: TRBV11-3
j_gene: TRBJ1-2
abundance: .
CDR3aa: CASSQAPLDRGYTF
CDR3nt: TGTGCCAGCAGCCAGGCCCCATTGGATCGTGGCTACACCTTC

d_gene: TRBD2
v_gene: TRBV15
j_gene: TRBJ2-7
abundance: once
CDR3aa: CATSRGGEREKWNEQYF
CDR3nt: TGTGCCACCAGCAGAGGTGGGGAGCGGGAGAAGTGGAACGAGCAGTACTTC

d_gene: .
v_gene: TRBV28
j_gene: TRBJ1-6
abundance: few
CDR3aa: CASSPSGTPPHF
CDR3nt: TGTGCCAGCAGTCCATCCGGGACTCCCCCCCACTTT

d_gene: .
v_gene: TRBV28
j_gene: TRBJ1-2
abundance: .
CDR3aa: CATTRNRRGALYGYTF
CDR3nt: TGTGCCACCACGCGAAATCGTCGGGGAGCGTTGTATGGCTACACCTTC

d_gene: TRBD2
v_gene: TRBV4-1
j_gene: TRBJ2-1
abundance: .
CDR3aa: CASSQLSGLRAGGNEQFF
CDR3nt: TGCGCCAGCAGCCAATTATCGGGTCTTCGAGCGGGAGGTAATGAGCAGTTCTTC

d_gene: .
v_gene: TRBV6-5
j_gene: TRBJ1-1
abundance: .
CDR3aa: CASSYLVNTEAFF
CDR3nt: TGTGCCAGCAGTTACCTAGTGAACACTGAAGCTTTCTTT

d_gene: .
v_gene: TRBV6-5
j_gene: TRBJ2-7
abundance: .
CDR3aa: CASSRIGEAYEQYF
CDR3nt: TGTGCCAGCAGTCGGATTGGCGAGGCCTACGAGCAGTACTTC

d_gene: TRBD2
v_gene: TRBV5-1
j_gene: TRBJ2-2
abundance: .
CDR3aa: CASSPVAGATTGELFF
CDR3nt: TGCGCCAGCAGCCCAGTAGCGGGAGCGACGACCGGGGAGCTGTTTTTT

d_gene: .
v_gene: TRBV11-3
j_gene: TRBJ2-3
abundance: .
CDR3aa: CASSLQRTDTQYF
CDR3nt: TGTGCCAGCAGCTTACAGAGGACAGATACGCAGTATTTT

d_gene: TRBD1
v_gene: TRBV7-8
j_gene: TRBJ2-7
abundance: .
CDR3aa: CASSRSPGQGPYEQYF
CDR3nt: TGTGCCAGCAGCCGTTCTCCGGGACAGGGTCCCTACGAGCAGTACTTC

d_gene: .
v_gene: TRBV6-1
j_gene: TRBJ1-3
abundance: once
CDR3aa: CASVPGRTGNTIYF
CDR3nt: TGTGCCAGCGTTCCGGGAAGGACTGGAAACACCATATATTTT

d_gene: .
v_gene: TRBV5-5
j_gene: TRBJ1-4
abundance: .
CDR3aa: CASSLVPNEKLFF
CDR3nt: TGTGCCAGCAGCTTGGTTCCGAATGAAAAACTGTTTTTT

d_gene: TRBD2
v_gene: TRBV5-1
j_gene: TRBJ2-2
abundance: .
CDR3aa: CASSLVRGGRGELFF
CDR3nt: TGCGCCAGCAGCTTGGTCCGAGGCGGGAGAGGGGAGCTGTTTTTT

d_gene: .
v_gene: TRBV27
j_gene: TRBJ1-5
abundance: .
CDR3aa: CASSLQQGNQPQNF
CDR3nt: TGTGCCAGCAGTTTACAGCAGGGTAATCAGCCCCAGAATTTT

d_gene: TRBD2
v_gene: TRBV28
j_gene: TRBJ2-7
abundance: .
CDR3aa: CASSLPGLAGRSYEQYF
CDR3nt: TGTGCCAGCAGTTTACCGGGACTAGCGGGAAGGTCCTACGAGCAGTACTTC

d_gene: TRBD2
v_gene: TRBV6-1
j_gene: TRBJ2-1
abundance: .
CDR3aa: CASSSSGLAGNEQFF
CDR3nt: TGTGCCAGCAGCAGCTCGGGACTAGCGGGTAATGAGCAGTTCTTC

d_gene: .
v_gene: TRBV2
j_gene: TRBJ1-1
abundance: .
CDR3aa: CASSGPTGLGSEAFF
CDR3nt: TGTGCCAGCAGTGGCCCCACAGGGCTTGGCTCTGAAGCTTTCTTT

d_gene: .
v_gene: TRBV5-1
j_gene: TRBJ2-7
abundance: once
CDR3aa: CASSPTGSYEQYF
CDR3nt: TGCGCCAGCAGCCCGACCGGGTCCTACGAGCAGTACTTC

d_gene: .
v_gene: TRBV12-5
j_gene: TRBJ1-2
abundance: .
CDR3aa: CASGLGSAGQYSRGYTF
CDR3nt: TGTGCTAGTGGTTTGGGGTCCGCAGGGCAATATTCGAGAGGCTACACCTTC

d_gene: .
v_gene: TRBV30
j_gene: TRBJ1-5
abundance: once
CDR3aa: CAWSVQGNQPQHF
CDR3nt: TGTGCCTGGAGTGTACAGGGAAATCAGCCCCAGCATTTT

d_gene: TRBD1
v_gene: TRBV5-1
j_gene: TRBJ2-1
abundance: .
CDR3aa: CASSAMTGADYNEQFF
CDR3nt: TGCGCCAGCAGCGCAATGACAGGGGCTGACTACAATGAGCAGTTCTTC

d_gene: TRBD2
v_gene: TRBV7-3
j_gene: TRBJ2-3
abundance: .
CDR3aa: CASSSGLVRDTQYF
CDR3nt: TGTGCCAGCAGCTCCGGACTAGTGAGGGATACGCAGTATTTT

d_gene: TRBD2
v_gene: TRBV19
j_gene: TRBJ2-7
abundance: .
CDR3aa: CASSLAGRTSGIYEQYF
CDR3nt: TGTGCCAGTAGTTTGGCTGGTCGGACTAGCGGGATCTACGAGCAGTACTTC

d_gene: .
v_gene: TRBV29-1
j_gene: TRBJ2-1
abundance: .
CDR3aa: CSVEGLAGATLSSYNEQFF
CDR3nt: TGCAGCGTTGAAGGCCTGGCGGGGGCCACCCTAAGCTCCTACAATGAGCAGTTCTTC

d_gene: .
v_gene: TRBV5-4
j_gene: TRBJ2-7
abundance: .
CDR3aa: CASSLPGPAYEQYF
CDR3nt: TGTGCCAGCAGCTTGCCAGGCCCGGCCTACGAGCAGTACTTC

d_gene: TRBD1
v_gene: TRBV7-9
j_gene: TRBJ1-5
abundance: .
CDR3aa: CASSPTGGGNQPQNF
CDR3nt: TGTGCCAGCAGCCCAACAGGAGGGGGCAATCAGCCCCAGAATTTT

d_gene: .
v_gene: TRBV30
j_gene: TRBJ1-5
abundance: few
CDR3aa: CAWTAGGMGQPQHF
CDR3nt: TGTGCCTGGACCGCCGGGGGGATGGGTCAGCCCCAGCATTTT

d_gene: TRBD1
v_gene: TRBV2
j_gene: TRBJ2-4
abundance: .
CDR3aa: CATGQGYIQYF
CDR3nt: TGTGCCACCGGACAGGGTTACATTCAGTACTTC